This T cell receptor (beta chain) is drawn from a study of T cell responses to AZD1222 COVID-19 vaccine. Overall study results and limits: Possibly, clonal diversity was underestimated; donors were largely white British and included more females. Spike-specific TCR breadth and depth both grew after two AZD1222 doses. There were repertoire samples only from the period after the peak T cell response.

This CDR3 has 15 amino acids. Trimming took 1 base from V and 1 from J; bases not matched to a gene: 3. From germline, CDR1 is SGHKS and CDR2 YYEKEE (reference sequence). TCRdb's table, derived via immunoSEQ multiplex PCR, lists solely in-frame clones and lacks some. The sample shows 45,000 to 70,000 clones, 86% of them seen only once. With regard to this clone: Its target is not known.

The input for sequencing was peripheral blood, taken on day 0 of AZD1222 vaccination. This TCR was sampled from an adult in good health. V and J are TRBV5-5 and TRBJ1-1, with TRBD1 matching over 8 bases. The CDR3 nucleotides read TGTGCCAGCAGCTTGACAGGGGGTAAGAACACTGAAGCTTTCTTT. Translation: CASSLTGGKNTEAFF.